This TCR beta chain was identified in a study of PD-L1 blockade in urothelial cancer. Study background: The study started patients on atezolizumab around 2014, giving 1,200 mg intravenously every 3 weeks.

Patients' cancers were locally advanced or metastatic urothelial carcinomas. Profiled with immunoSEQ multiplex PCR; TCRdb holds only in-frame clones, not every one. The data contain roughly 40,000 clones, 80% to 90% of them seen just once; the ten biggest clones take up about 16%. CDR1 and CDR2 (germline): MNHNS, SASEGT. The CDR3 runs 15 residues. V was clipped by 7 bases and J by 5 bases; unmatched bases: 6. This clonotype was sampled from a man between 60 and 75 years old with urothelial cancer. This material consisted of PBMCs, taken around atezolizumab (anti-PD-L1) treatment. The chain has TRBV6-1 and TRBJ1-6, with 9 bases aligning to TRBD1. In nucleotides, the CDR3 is TGTGCCAGCAATCCGACAGGGGGAAATAATTCACCCCTCCACTTT. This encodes CASNPTGGNNSPLHF.